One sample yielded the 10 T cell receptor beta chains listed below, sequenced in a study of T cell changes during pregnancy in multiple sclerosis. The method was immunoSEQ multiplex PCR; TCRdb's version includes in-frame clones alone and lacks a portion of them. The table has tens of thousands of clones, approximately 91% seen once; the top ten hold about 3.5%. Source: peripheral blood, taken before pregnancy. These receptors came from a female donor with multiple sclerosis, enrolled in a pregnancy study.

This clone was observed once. CDR3 sequence (DNA): TGTGCCAGCAGCTGGACTAGCGGGGGGGTATTTAATGAGCAGTTCTTC. This encodes CASSWTSGGVFNEQFF. The J gene is TRBJ2-1, the V gene TRBV4-2, with 15 positions matching TRBD2. J gave up 7 bases and V 5 bases, and 6 bases lay outside the gene matches. CDR3 length: 16 residues. The germline CDR1 and CDR2 sequences are LGHNA and YNFKEQ.

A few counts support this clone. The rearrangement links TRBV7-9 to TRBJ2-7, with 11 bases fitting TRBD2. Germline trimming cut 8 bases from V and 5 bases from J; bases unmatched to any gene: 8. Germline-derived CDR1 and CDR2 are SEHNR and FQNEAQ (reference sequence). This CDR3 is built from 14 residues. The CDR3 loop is CASGVAGGGNEQYF. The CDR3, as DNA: TGTGCCAGCGGTGTAGCGGGAGGGGGCAACGAGCAGTACTTC.

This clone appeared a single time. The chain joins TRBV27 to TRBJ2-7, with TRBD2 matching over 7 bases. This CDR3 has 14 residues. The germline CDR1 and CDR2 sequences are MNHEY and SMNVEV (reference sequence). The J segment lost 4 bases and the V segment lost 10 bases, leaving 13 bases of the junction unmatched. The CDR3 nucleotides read TGTGCCACCGCTTGGGGGGGGGTCGGATACGAGCAGTACTTC. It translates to CATAWGGVGYEQYF.

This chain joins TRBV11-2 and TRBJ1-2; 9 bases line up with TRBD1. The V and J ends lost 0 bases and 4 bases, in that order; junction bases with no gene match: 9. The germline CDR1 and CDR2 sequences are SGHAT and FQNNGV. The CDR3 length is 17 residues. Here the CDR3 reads CASSLDRKGTGSYGYTF. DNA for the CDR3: TGTGCCAGCAGCTTAGATCGGAAGGGGACAGGGTCCTATGGCTACACCTTC.

CDR3 nucleotides: TGCGCCAGCAGCTGGACAGGGGGTAGCTACGAGCAGTACTTC. Its protein is CASSWTGGSYEQYF. V gene TRBV5-1 combines with J gene TRBJ2-7; 10 bases match TRBD1. Germline CDR1 SGHRS, CDR2 YFSETQ. J was trimmed by 3 bases and V by 3 bases; bases with no gene match: 3. The CDR3 runs 14 residues.

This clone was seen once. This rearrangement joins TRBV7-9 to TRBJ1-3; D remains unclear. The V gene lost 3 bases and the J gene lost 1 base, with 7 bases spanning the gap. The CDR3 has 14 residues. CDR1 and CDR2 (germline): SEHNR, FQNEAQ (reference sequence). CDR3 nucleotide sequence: TGTGCCAGCAGCTTCGCGGTTTCTGGAAACACCATATATTTT. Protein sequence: CASSFAVSGNTIYF.

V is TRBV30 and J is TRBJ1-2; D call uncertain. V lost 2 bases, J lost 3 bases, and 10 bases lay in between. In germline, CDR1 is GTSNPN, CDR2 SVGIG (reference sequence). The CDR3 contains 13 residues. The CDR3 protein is CAWSLSGYYGYTF. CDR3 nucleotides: TGTGCCTGGAGTTTGAGCGGGTACTATGGCTACACCTTC.

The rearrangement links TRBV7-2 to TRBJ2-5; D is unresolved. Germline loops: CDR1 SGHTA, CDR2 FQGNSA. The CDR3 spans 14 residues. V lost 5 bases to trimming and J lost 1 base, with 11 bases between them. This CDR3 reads CASSAEAVQETQYF. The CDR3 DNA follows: TGTGCCAGCAGCGCAGAGGCTGTCCAAGAGACCCAGTACTTC.

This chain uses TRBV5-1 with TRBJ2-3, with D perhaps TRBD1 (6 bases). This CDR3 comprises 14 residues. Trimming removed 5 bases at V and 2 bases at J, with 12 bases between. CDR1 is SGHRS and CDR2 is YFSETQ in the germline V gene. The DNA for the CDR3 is TGCGCCAGCAGTCCGGACAGAATCACAGATACGCAGTATTTT. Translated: CASSPDRITDTQYF.

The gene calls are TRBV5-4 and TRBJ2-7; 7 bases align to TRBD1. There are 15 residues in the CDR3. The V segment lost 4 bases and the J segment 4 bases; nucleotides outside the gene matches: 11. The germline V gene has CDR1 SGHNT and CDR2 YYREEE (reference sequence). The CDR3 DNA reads TGTGCCAGCAGCCCCAGACAGGGCTCCTCTTACGAGCAGTACTTC. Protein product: CASSPRQGSSYEQYF.